This passage covers 10 T cell receptor beta chains from one sample sequenced in a study of tissue T cells after allogeneic stem cell transplantation. Indicated time point: mouse harvest day 14 after allogeneic transplant. Mouse grafts combined 10^7 T-cell-depleted bone marrow cells with 10^6 splenic CD5+ T cells. Only in-frame clones appear in the TCRdb table, and some are missing; sequencing was by immunoSEQ multiplex PCR. The data contain more than 2,000 clones, less than 50% of them singletons. Sequencing was carried out using lymph node tissue. The source is a female BALB/c mouse given C57BL/6 T cells with graft-versus-host disease after an allogeneic hematopoietic cell transplant.

In this sample, this clone turned up a few times. The germline and genes are mouse ones. The read terminates 1 residue ahead of where the CDR3 ends, so the germline J gene completes it. The genes are TRBV29 and TRBJ2-1; D might be TRBD2 (6 bases). The CDR3 has 13 amino acids. Trimming pared 5 bases from V and 4 bases from J, leaving 9 bases between. Germline CDR1 reads MSHET; CDR2 reads SYDVDS. The DNA read from the CDR3 is TGTGCTAGCAGTCCGGGACTATATGCTGAGCAGTTC. This codes for CASSPGLYAEQF. The entire CDR3 protein is CASSPGLYAEQFF.

As regards this clone: A far larger clone is off by one base, so a read error is likely. The listed genes are named as in mouse. The sequence runs out 1 residue before the end of the CDR3; the remainder is reconstructed from the germline J gene. V usage is TRBV13-3 and J usage is TRBJ2-1, with TRBD2 matching over 11 bases. The germline V gene encodes CDR1 NNHDY and CDR2 SYVADS. Germline trimming cut 7 bases from V and 7 bases from J; bases unmatched to any gene: 7. The CDR3 length is 14 residues. The covered CDR3 bases are TGTGCCAGCTGTATACTGGGGGGGCGAGCTGAGCAGTTC. It specifies CASCILGGRAEQF. The full-length CDR3 reads as CASCILGGRAEQFF.

With regard to this clone: Genes and germline come from the mouse. The DNA ends 1 residue before the CDR3 does, and the rest of the CDR3 is filled in from the germline J gene. This rearrangement joins TRBV15 to TRBJ1-1, with 10 bases fitting TRBD1. V was clipped by 5 bases and J by 1 base; unmatched bases: 1. Germline V gene data show CDR1 as SGHND and CDR2 as FRSKSL. The CDR3 spans 14 residues. The part of the CDR3 DNA that was read is TGTGCCAGCAGTCGGGACAGGGGGAACACAGAAGTCTTC. It codes for CASSRDRGNTEVF. The whole CDR3 reads CASSRDRGNTEVFF.

Remarks on this clone: The gene names here belong to mouse. Coverage ceases 1 residue before the CDR3 finishes, and the germline J gene fills in the end. This chain links TRBV12-2 with TRBJ2-2; D may match TRBD1 or TRBD2 (5 bases each). Trimming pared 0 bases from V and 2 bases from J, leaving 9 bases between. This CDR3 has 15 residues. Germline V gene sequence: CDR1 SGHLS, CDR2 HYDKME. CDR3 region: CASSLGAGNTGQLYF. The CDR3 bases that were read are TGTGCCAGCTCTCTCGGGGCAGGGAACACCGGGCAGCTCTAC.

This clone was seen only a few times. Gene and germline names: mouse. The read ends 1 residue shy of where the CDR3 ends; the end is completed using the germline J gene. V is TRBV4 and J is TRBJ2-3; tentative D call: TRBD1 (5 bases). Per the germline V gene, CDR1 is LGHDT and CDR2 is YNNKQL (reference sequence). The V end lost 3 bases, the J end lost 1 base, and 5 bases lay between the germline ends. The CDR3 length is 13 residues. The part of the CDR3 DNA that was read is TGTGCCAGCAGCTACAGGGGTGCAGAAACGCTGTAT. Translating it yields CASSYRGAETLY. The complete CDR3 reads CASSYRGAETLYF.

A remark on this clone: These gene names are mouse names. The covered CDR3 bases are TGTGCCAGCAGTTACAGGGGGCGGGGATCCGACTACACC. Protein: CASSYRGRGSDYT. The full CDR3 reads CASSYRGRGSDYTF. This sequence joins TRBV13-3 and TRBJ1-2; 9 bases are a match to TRBD1. Sequencing ends 1 residue short of the CDR3 end; the germline J gene provides the rest. Losses at the gene ends were 4 bases for V and 5 bases for J; bases not matched to a gene: 6. The CDR3 is 14 residues long. CDR1 and CDR2 from the germline V gene are NNHDY and SYVADS.

On this clone itself: The gene symbols are mouse symbols. The read terminates 1 residue ahead of where the CDR3 ends, so the germline J gene completes it. The chain is built from TRBV26 and TRBJ1-6; D is undetermined. TRBJ1-6 is known as an ORF, though its function is uncertain. Trimming pared 2 bases from V and 0 bases from J, leaving 5 bases between. The CDR3 is 15 residues long. CDR1 and CDR2 from the germline V gene are KGHPV and FQNQEV (reference sequence). The sequenced CDR3 bases are TGTGCCAGCAGTCTGACAGATTCCTATAATTCGCCCCTCTAC. Its protein is CASSLTDSYNSPLY. The CDR3 reads in full as CASSLTDSYNSPLYF.

Comment on this clone: Germline and genes: mouse. With the read ending 1 residue before the CDR3 end, the germline J gene is used to fill in that end. The chain employs TRBV26 and TRBJ2-2; TRBD1 might be the D (5 bases). Deletions cut 3 bases from V and 1 base from J, with 6 bases between. The CDR3 consists of 14 residues. Germline V gives CDR1 KGHPV, CDR2 FQNQEV (reference sequence). CDR3 residues: CASSLGQNTGQLYF. CDR3 DNA, as far as it was read: TGTGCCAGCAGTCTAGGACAAAACACCGGGCAGCTCTAC.

This clone has just a few counts. Mouse germline and gene names are used. Sequencing ends 1 residue short of the CDR3 end; the germline J gene provides the rest. The chain combines TRBV15 with TRBJ2-7; 11 bases fit TRBD2. Germline V lookup: CDR1 SGHND, CDR2 FRSKSL. CDR3 length: 13 amino acids. J was trimmed by 6 bases and V by 4 bases; bases with no gene match: 2. The CDR3 bases that were read are TGTGCCAGCAGTTACTGGGGGGGCTTTGAACAGTAC. It specifies CASSYWGGFEQY. The complete CDR3 protein is CASSYWGGFEQYF.

Of note for this clone: Mouse gene names apply. The read gets to within 1 residue of the CDR3 end, and the germline J gene fills in the rest. The chain recombines TRBV26 with TRBJ2-4; D unclear. The V end lost 3 bases, the J end lost 0 bases, and 7 bases lay between the germline ends. From germline, CDR1 is KGHPV and CDR2 FQNQEV (reference sequence). This CDR3 is built from 14 residues. The CDR3 DNA, read in part, is TGTGCCAGCAGTCTACACAGAAGTCAAAACACCTTGTAC. Translating it yields CASSLHRSQNTLY. The CDR3, in full, reads CASSLHRSQNTLYF.